This TCR beta chain was profiled in a study of T-cell memory formation after mild COVID-19 (dated by TCRdb to the early 2020s). Regarding the research as a whole: TCR sequence clusters from the two donors were found to be largely donor specific. In a couple of donors, T-cell clones that expanded and contracted after mild COVID-19 were followed by sequencing TCRalpha and TCRbeta repertoires longitudinally. Two young, previously healthy adult volunteers made up the cohort, one male and one female.

V lost 7 bases and J lost 1 base; the stretch between them is 11 bases long. The germline V gene sets CDR1 to ENHRY and CDR2 to SYGVKD. Spanning cysteine to phenylalanine, the CDR3 consists of 13 amino acids. The DNA shown is the 39-base CDR3, in frame from base 1. PBMCs were isolated by Ficoll-Paque density gradient centrifugation. What the research found in general, with its limitations: Only a couple of mild cases were covered in the study, and larger cohorts including severe cases with pre-infection samples were considered necessary. The second-wave clones that peaked on day 37 were not confirmed to be SARS-CoV-2 specific. Contracting CD4+ clones appeared mostly in the CM and EM memory subsets, whereas CD8+ clones were enriched in EMRA. Some responding clones were found in pre-infection memory, which suggests that pre-existing cross-reactive memory T cells took part in the SARS-CoV-2 response. Balanced CD4/CD8 phenotypes were observed for clones contracting from day 15 to 85, whereas a bias towards CD4+ was observed for a second wave of clones expanding from day 15 to 37.

A note on this clonotype: The target of this receptor is not known. It has no much larger one-base neighbor in the sample; base qualities were not kept.

The sequencer was an Illumina NovaSeq 6000. cDNA libraries for TCRalpha and TCRbeta were prepared by 5'RACE using constant-segment primers, with sample barcodes and unique molecular identifiers added. Trizol reagent was used to extract RNA from every sample. Library amplification was performed in two PCR steps, and a second sample barcode and Illumina TruSeq adapters were introduced in the second step. The libraries were sequenced on an Illumina NovaSeq using 2 x 150 bp paired-end reads. Under the source paper's analysis protocol: The reads were demultiplexed and collapsed into UMI-guided consensus sequences using migec v1.2.7. Using mixcr v2.1.11, UMI consensuses were aligned to TRA and TRB V and J templates and then assembled into clonotypes. Expanded or contracted clonotypes were those called significant by both edgeR and NoisET, with noise models trained on biological replicates. For edgeR calls, the thresholds were a false discovery rate-adjusted p below 0.01 and a log2 fold-change of 1. PCA with hierarchical clustering of max-normalized trajectories of the 1000 most abundant clonotypes was used as exploratory dynamics analysis. The CD4 or CD8 phenotype of responding clones was assigned using the separately sequenced CD4+ and CD8+ repertoires. The public sequencing data were trimmed at Q25 with fastp and processed into clonotypes with MiXCR by TCRdb, which kept only in-frame beta chains. Identical CDR3 proteins give one entry, which carries the most common genes and DNA. The V and J calls follow TCRdb's processing rather than the paper's. The sample has 250,000 to 350,000 distinct CDR3 sequences on record, approximately 16% of them singletons. The ten largest clones add up to 22% of the sample.

The chain joins TRBV10-3 to TRBJ2-7, with the D gene uncertain. What was sequenced was PBMCs or a T cell subset sorted from them (not recorded which). The TCR comes from a man aged 18 to 29 who had mild COVID-19 (a few samples of this study predate the infection). The sample titles of this study are shuffled in the database, so cell type and time point are left out; the donor was told from shared clones. Read as DNA, the sequence is TGTGCCATCATTACGGACCGTTCCTACGAGCAGTACTTC. This is translated as CAIITDRSYEQYF.